This is a list of T cell receptor beta chains from one sample in a study of PD-L1 blockade in urothelial cancer. Sequenced by immunoSEQ multiplex PCR; TCRdb stores in-frame clones only, minus some. The table has tens of thousands of clones, around 87% seen once. Sequencing used PBMCs, obtained around atezolizumab (anti-PD-L1) treatment. The receptors here all came from a man aged 55 to 70 with urothelial cancer. Each CDR3 is given with its conserved first and last residue. The D gene is left open where the match is weak. Only some rows state a clone size, as once, few, many or a class for expanded clones.

clone_size	j_call	d_call	v_call	cdr3_nt	cdr3_aa
-	TRBJ1-2	-	TRBV19	TGTGCCAGTAGTATAGGGACAGTAAACTATGGCTACACCTTC	CASSIGTVNYGYTF
-	TRBJ2-5	-	TRBV2	TGTGCCAGCAGACAGGGGAGGGAGACCCAGTACTTC	CASRQGRETQYF
-	TRBJ2-7	-	TRBV2	TGTGCCACCCAATACCCGGGGGACGAGCAGTACTTC	CATQYPGDEQYF
-	TRBJ1-5	-	TRBV27	TGTGCCAGCAGTGAAATAAGGGGTCAGCCCCAGCATTTT	CASSEIRGQPQHF
-	TRBJ1-6	-	TRBV30	TGTGCCTGGAGCGGGAGCGGACGGAGGTCCTCACGCCCGATTAATTCACCCCTCCACTTT	CAWSGSGRRSSRPINSPLHF
-	TRBJ2-7	-	TRBV28	TGTGCCAGCAGTCCCCATGGCGGGATGTCCTACGAGCAGTACTTC	CASSPHGGMSYEQYF
few	TRBJ2-7	TRBD2	TRBV6-5	TGTGCCAGCAGTTGGGGACTAGCGGTCGGTAACAACGAGCAGTACTTC	CASSWGLAVGNNEQYF
-	TRBJ2-1	TRBD2	TRBV4-3	TGCGCCAGCAGCACGGGACTAGCGGGCGAGCAGTTCTTC	CASSTGLAGEQFF
-	TRBJ1-1	TRBD1	TRBV6-1	TGTGCCAGCATGGATCAGGGGGTGGGCACTGAAGCTTTCTTT	CASMDQGVGTEAFF
-	TRBJ1-3	-	TRBV30	TGTGCCTGGACCAGGGGCACCCGCTCTGGAAACACCATATATTTT	CAWTRGTRSGNTIYF
-	TRBJ2-4	TRBD2	TRBV7-3	TGTGCCAGCAGCCCCTATGGGGGGGACATTCAGTACTTC	CASSPYGGDIQYF
-	TRBJ2-5	-	TRBV19	TGTGCCAGTAGTATGTTGGGGGGGCGAGAGACCCAGTACTTC	CASSMLGGRETQYF
-	TRBJ2-7	-	TRBV6-5	TGTGCCAGCAGGTCTGACAGAAGCCCTCCCTACGAGCAGTACTTC	CASRSDRSPPYEQYF
-	TRBJ2-3	TRBD1	TRBV5-1	TGCGCCAGCAGCCTACGGACAGGGGTTGATACGCAGTATTTT	CASSLRTGVDTQYF
-	TRBJ2-5	-	TRBV4-1	TGCGCCAGCAGCCAAGTTGGGAGGGGGGTCCGGGAGACCCAGTACTTC	CASSQVGRGVRETQYF
-	TRBJ1-2	TRBD1	TRBV7-3	TGTGCCAGCAGCTTAAGCCAGGGGGGTGGCTACACCTTC	CASSLSQGGGYTF